These 18 T cell receptor beta chains originate from one sample sequenced in a study of shared clonotypes between healthy human individuals. Here immunoSEQ multiplex PCR was the method, and the copy in TCRdb shows in-frame clones only, minus some. This repertoire shows about 1 million clones, 65% to 75% found once; its top ten account for approximately 1.5%. The sample consisted of memory CD4+ T cells sorted from blood. Subset in this sample: CD45RA-negative fraction. These receptors were obtained from a young man in good health.

CDR3 nucleotide sequence: TGCGCCAGCAGCCAAGTGGGACAATCGCTTTACGAGCAGTACTTC. Its protein product is CASSQVGQSLYEQYF. The chain couples TRBV4-1 to TRBJ2-7, with D possibly being TRBD1 (6 bases). V gave up 1 base and J gave up 4 bases, with 14 bases separating them. The CDR3 spans 15 residues. Per the germline V gene, CDR1 is MGHRA and CDR2 is YSYEKL.

This clone was seen only a few times. This chain connects TRBV4-2 to TRBJ2-2; TRBD2 aligns across 10 bases. Germline values: CDR1 LGHNA, CDR2 YNFKEQ. This CDR3 comprises 17 residues. The J segment lost 5 bases and the V segment lost 0 bases, leaving 6 bases of the junction unmatched. CDR3 sequence: CASSQDLATSGTGELFF. The CDR3 nucleotides read TGTGCCAGCAGCCAAGATCTTGCGACTAGCGGGACCGGGGAGCTGTTTTTT.

The chain carries TRBV7-2 and TRBJ2-7; D perhaps matches TRBD1 (6 bases). The CDR3 sequence is 13 residues long. The germline gives CDR1 SGHTA, CDR2 FQGNSA. Trimming shortened V by 4 bases and J by 4 bases, and 11 bases separated the two germline ends. In DNA, the CDR3 is TGTGCCAGCAGCTCCTACAGGGAATACGAGCAGTACTTC. This encodes CASSSYREYEQYF.

Turning to this clone: Distinct nucleotide sequences in the sample also encode this CDR3. The V call is TRBV15, the J call TRBJ1-3; D unclear. V was shortened by 0 bases and J by 1 base, with 7 bases between the two germline ends. Germline values: CDR1 LNHNV, CDR2 YYDKDF (reference sequence). This CDR3 contains 15 residues. The CDR3 bases are TGTGCCACCAGCAGAGATCTGGGATCTGGAAACACCATATATTTT. It codes for CATSRDLGSGNTIYF. Variable domain in full (rest from reference TRBV15 and TRBJ1-3): DAMVIQNPRYQVTQFGKPVTLSCSQTLNHNVMYWYQQKSSQAPKLLFHYYDKDFNNEADTPDNFQSRRPNTSFCFLDIRSPGLGDTAMYLCATSRDLGSGNTIYFGEGSWLTVV.

The chain is built from TRBV7-9 and TRBJ2-7, with TRBD2 matching 8 bases. Germline-derived CDR1 and CDR2 are SEHNR and FQNEAQ (reference sequence). V was pared by 5 bases and J by 3 bases, with 0 bases of the junction left unmatched. The CDR3 extends over 12 amino acids. CDR3 sequence (DNA): TGTGCCAGCAGCGCGGGGGGCTACGAGCAGTACTTC. Its translation: CASSAGGYEQYF.

The chain is built from TRBV5-4 and TRBJ2-5; the match to TRBD1 covers 10 bases. After removal of 7 bases from V and 2 bases from J, the junction contained 5 bases not matched to a gene. The germline V gene encodes CDR1 SGHNT and CDR2 YYREEE (reference sequence). This CDR3 spans 14 amino acids. The CDR3 DNA sequence: TGTGCCAGCGGCCGGGACAGGGGTCAAGAGACCCAGTACTTC. Encoded protein: CASGRDRGQETQYF.

The chain uses TRBV6-1 and TRBJ2-1; D perhaps matches TRBD1 (6 bases). CDR1 is MNHNS, CDR2 SASEGT, per germline. V was shortened by 2 bases and J by 2 bases, with 13 bases between the two germline ends. The CDR3 extends over 16 amino acids. The CDR3 nucleotides read TGTGCCAGCAGTGAAATCGGGCAGGGGACCTACAATGAGCAGTTCTTC. Amino acid sequence: CASSEIGQGTYNEQFF.

The chain recombines TRBV6-5 with TRBJ2-3; D remains unclear. The V and J ends lost 3 bases and 1 base respectively, with 11 bases between them. The CDR3 has 15 residues. Looked up from germline, CDR1 is MNHEY and CDR2 is SVGAGI. The DNA for the CDR3 is TGTGCCAGCAGTTATACTGGCCAGGGCACAGATACGCAGTATTTT. Protein product: CASSYTGQGTDTQYF.

The V and J genes are TRBV28 and TRBJ1-5; 7 bases are shared with TRBD1. Germline V gives CDR1 MDHEN, CDR2 SYDVKM. The CDR3 runs 17 residues. With 5 bases clipped from V and 4 bases from J, the junction kept 14 bases outside the gene matches. This CDR3 is CASSLLTGMGTNQPQHF. CDR3 DNA sequence: TGTGCCAGCAGTCTACTGACAGGGATGGGGACAAATCAGCCCCAGCATTTT. The full variable domain, completed using reference TRBV28 and TRBJ1-5, is DVKVTQSSRYLVKRTGEKVFLECVQDMDHENMFWYRQDPGLGLRLIYFSYDVKMKEKGDIPEGYSVSREKKERFSLILESASTNQTSMYLCASSLLTGMGTNQPQHFGDGTRLSIL.

The chain couples TRBV27 to TRBJ2-1, with TRBD1 identical over 10 bases. CDR1 and CDR2 (germline): MNHEY, SMNVEV (reference sequence). Trimming cost V 4 bases and J 0 bases; bases outside gene matches: 12. This CDR3 comprises 19 residues. This CDR3 reads CASSSRQGAPRSSYNEQFF. The CDR3, as DNA: TGTGCCAGCAGTTCGCGACAGGGGGCGCCGAGGAGCTCCTACAATGAGCAGTTCTTC.

CDR3 DNA: TGTGCCAGCAGTTCACCTGGTTCGGGGGGCCCTGGCATTCCGGATCCGATATACAATGAGCAGTTCTTC. Translation: CASSSPGSGGPGIPDPIYNEQFF. J is TRBJ2-1 and V is TRBV21-1; the D call of TRBD2 is as the table states it, not checked on the DNA. TRBV21-1 constitutes a pseudogene. This CDR3 is built from 23 residues.

This chain connects TRBV30 to TRBJ1-2; 8 bases line up with TRBD1. Germline V gene data show CDR1 as GTSNPN and CDR2 as SVGIG (reference sequence). With 3 bases clipped from V and 2 bases from J, the junction kept 11 bases outside the gene matches. The CDR3 has 16 amino acids. CDR3: CAWSQQGGRANYGYTF. Here the CDR3 DNA reads TGTGCCTGGAGCCAACAGGGGGGTAGGGCCAACTATGGCTACACCTTC.

V is TRBV30 and J is TRBJ1-1; D is ambiguous. V lost 2 bases and J lost 7, with 8 bases in between. The germline CDR1 and CDR2 sequences are GTSNPN and SVGIG (reference sequence). The CDR3 contains 11 residues. CDR3 in DNA: TGTGCCTGGAGTCCCGACGGTGAAGCTTTCTTT. Protein product: CAWSPDGEAFF.

The chain links TRBV6-1 to TRBJ1-2, with 8 nucleotides matching TRBD1. From germline, CDR1 is MNHNS and CDR2 SASEGT. The CDR3 contains 15 residues. V was clipped by 7 bases and J by 5 bases; unmatched bases: 12. The CDR3 DNA is TGTGCCAGCATCATCCCGGGACAGGAGATTTATGGCTACACCTTC. Protein: CASIIPGQEIYGYTF.

The count of this clone is one. As DNA, the CDR3 is TGTGCCAGCAGCCCCTACAATAGGGGAGAGGGAAACACCATATATTTT. Residues: CASSPYNRGEGNTIYF. The chain links TRBV11-2 to TRBJ1-3, with D possibly matching TRBD1 (5 bases). Looked up from germline, CDR1 is SGHAT and CDR2 is FQNNGV. V dropped 5 bases and J dropped 4 bases, with 18 bases sitting between them. The CDR3 loop spans 16 amino acids.

V usage is TRBV11-3 and J usage is TRBJ2-1; D remains unclear. The germline CDR1 and CDR2 sequences are SGHNT and YENEEA. The ends were cut back, 5 bases at V and 0 bases at J, with 11 bases in the middle. This CDR3 has 15 residues. The CDR3 DNA reads TGTGCCAGCAGCACGGGTGGGATCTCCTACAATGAGCAGTTCTTC. Amino acids: CASSTGGISYNEQFF.

The chain couples TRBV7-2 to TRBJ2-2; D possibly corresponds to TRBD2 (6 bases). Trimming removed 5 bases at V and 9 bases at J, with 16 bases between. Germline V gene sequence: CDR1 SGHTA, CDR2 FQGNSA. The CDR3 extends over 14 amino acids. CDR3: CASSPPPGLRELFF. In DNA, the CDR3 is TGTGCCAGCAGCCCCCCTCCGGGACTCCGGGAGCTGTTTTTT.

Concerning this clone itself: This specimen includes other DNA sequences encoding the same CDR3. The rearrangement uses TRBV5-8 and TRBJ2-3, with 9 positions matching TRBD2. The CDR3 is 16 amino acids. Germline assignment: CDR1 SGHTS and CDR2 YDEGEE. Unmatched junction bases numbered 2, after V lost 0 bases and J lost 0 bases. CDR3 amino acids: CASSLAAGGSTDTQYF. The CDR3 DNA follows: TGTGCCAGCAGCTTGGCCGCGGGGGGGAGCACAGATACGCAGTATTTT.